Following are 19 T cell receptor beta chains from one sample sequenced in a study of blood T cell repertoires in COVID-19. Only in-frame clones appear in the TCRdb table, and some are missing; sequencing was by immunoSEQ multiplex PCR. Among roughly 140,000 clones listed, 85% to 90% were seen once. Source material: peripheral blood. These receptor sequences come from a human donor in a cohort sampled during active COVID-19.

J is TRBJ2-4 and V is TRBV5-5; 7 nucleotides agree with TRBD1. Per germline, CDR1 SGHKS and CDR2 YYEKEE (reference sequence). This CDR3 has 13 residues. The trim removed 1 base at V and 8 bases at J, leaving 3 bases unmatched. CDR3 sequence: CASSLNRGHIQYF. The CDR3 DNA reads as TGTGCCAGCAGCTTGAACAGGGGTCACATTCAGTACTTC.

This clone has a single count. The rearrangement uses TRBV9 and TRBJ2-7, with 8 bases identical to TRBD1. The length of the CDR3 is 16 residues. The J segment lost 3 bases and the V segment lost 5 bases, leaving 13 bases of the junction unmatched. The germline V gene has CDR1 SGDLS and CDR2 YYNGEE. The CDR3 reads CASRARGQGEGYEQYF. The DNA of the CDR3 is TGTGCCAGCAGAGCCAGAGGACAGGGCGAGGGCTACGAGCAGTACTTC.

The CDR3 reads CASSVDGQGPSTEQYF. The CDR3 DNA reads as TGTGCCAGCAGCGTCGACGGACAGGGCCCCTCAACCGAGCAGTACTTC. The chain is built from TRBV9 and TRBJ2-7, with 8 bases lining up with TRBD1. The CDR3 is 16 residues long. CDR1 and CDR2 from the germline V gene are SGDLS and YYNGEE. V shed 2 bases and J 6 bases; nucleotides not matched to a gene: 13.

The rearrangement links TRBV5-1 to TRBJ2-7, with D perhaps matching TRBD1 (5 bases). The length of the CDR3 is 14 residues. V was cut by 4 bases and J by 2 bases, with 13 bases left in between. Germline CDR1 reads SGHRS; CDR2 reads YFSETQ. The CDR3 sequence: CASSVGQGAYEQYF. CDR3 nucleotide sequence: TGCGCCAGCAGCGTCGGACAAGGGGCCTACGAGCAGTACTTC.

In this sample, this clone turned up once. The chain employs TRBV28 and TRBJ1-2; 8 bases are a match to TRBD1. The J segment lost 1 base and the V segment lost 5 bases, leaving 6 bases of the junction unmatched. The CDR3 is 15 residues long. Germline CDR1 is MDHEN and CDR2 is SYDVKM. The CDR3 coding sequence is TGTGCCAGCAGTGTACAGGGGGGATTTAACTATGGCTACACCTTC. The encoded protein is CASSVQGGFNYGYTF.

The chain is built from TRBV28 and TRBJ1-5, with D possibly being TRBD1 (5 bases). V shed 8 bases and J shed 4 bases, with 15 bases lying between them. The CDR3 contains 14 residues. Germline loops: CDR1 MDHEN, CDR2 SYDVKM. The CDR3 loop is CASCPGLINQPQHF. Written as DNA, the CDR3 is TGTGCCAGCTGTCCGGGACTGATTAATCAGCCCCAGCATTTT.

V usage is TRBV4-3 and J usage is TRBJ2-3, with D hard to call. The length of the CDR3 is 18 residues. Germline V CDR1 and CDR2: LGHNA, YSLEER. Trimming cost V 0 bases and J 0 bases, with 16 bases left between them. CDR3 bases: TGCGCCAGCAGCCAAGAAAGGCCTTACAGCTCTAGCACAGATACGCAGTATTTT. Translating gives CASSQERPYSSSTDTQYF.

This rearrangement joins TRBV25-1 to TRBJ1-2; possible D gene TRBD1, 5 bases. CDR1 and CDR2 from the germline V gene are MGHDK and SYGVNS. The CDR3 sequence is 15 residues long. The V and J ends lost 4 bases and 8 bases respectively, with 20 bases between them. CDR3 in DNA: TGTGCCAGCAGTGCCCAGGGTTGGGGCTCTTGGGGCTACACCTTC. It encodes CASSAQGWGSWGYTF.

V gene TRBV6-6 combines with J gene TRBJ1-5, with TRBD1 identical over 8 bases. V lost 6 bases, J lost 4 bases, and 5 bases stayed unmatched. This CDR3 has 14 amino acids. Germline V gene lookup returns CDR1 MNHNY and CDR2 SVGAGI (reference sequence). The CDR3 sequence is CASRSGQANQPQHF. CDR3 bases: TGTGCCAGCAGATCGGGACAGGCTAATCAGCCCCAGCATTTT.

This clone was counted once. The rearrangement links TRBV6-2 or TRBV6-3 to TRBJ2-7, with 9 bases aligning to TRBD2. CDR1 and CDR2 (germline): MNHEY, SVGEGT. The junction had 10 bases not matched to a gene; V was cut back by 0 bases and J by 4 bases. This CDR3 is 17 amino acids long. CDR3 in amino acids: CASSYSAMVAGAYEQYF. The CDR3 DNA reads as TGTGCCAGCAGTTACTCGGCTATGGTAGCGGGAGCGTACGAGCAGTACTTC.

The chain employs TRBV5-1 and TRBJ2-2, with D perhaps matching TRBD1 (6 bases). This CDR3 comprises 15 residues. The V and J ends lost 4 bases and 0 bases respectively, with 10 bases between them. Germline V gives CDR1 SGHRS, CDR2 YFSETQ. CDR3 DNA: TGCGCCAGCAGCAAGGACAGTTCGAACACCGGGGAGCTGTTTTTT. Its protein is CASSKDSSNTGELFF.

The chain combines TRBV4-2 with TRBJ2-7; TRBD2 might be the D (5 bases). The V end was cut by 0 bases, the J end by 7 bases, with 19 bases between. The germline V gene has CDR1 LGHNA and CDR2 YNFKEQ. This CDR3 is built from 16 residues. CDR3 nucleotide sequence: TGTGCCAGCAGCCAAGAGCCAGCGGTCAGGAAGAATGAGCAGTACTTC. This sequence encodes CASSQEPAVRKNEQYF.

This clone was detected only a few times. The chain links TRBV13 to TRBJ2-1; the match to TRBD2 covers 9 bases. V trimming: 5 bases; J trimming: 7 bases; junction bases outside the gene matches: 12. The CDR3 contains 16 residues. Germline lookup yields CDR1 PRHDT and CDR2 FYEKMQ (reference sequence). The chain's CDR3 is CASSLAGSGRFNEQFF. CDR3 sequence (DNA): TGTGCCAGCAGCCTCGCGGGGAGCGGGAGGTTTAATGAGCAGTTCTTC.

The CDR3 nucleotides are TGTGCCAGCAGTCGGGACAGGAGGGCTTCCTACGAGCAGTACTTC. Its protein is CASSRDRRASYEQYF. The chain has TRBV3-1 (or the pseudogene TRBV3-2) and TRBJ2-7; 8 bases match TRBD1. Germline V gene data show CDR1 as LGHDT and CDR2 as YNNKEL (reference sequence). The V segment lost 6 bases and the J segment 1 base; nucleotides outside the gene matches: 8. This CDR3 is 15 amino acids long.

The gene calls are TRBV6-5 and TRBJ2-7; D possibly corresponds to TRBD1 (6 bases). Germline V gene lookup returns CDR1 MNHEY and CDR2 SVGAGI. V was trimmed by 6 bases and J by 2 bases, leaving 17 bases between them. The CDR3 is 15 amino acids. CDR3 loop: CASSRSLGQTYEQYF. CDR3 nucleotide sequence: TGTGCCAGCAGCCGCTCTCTCGGACAGACCTACGAGCAGTACTTC.

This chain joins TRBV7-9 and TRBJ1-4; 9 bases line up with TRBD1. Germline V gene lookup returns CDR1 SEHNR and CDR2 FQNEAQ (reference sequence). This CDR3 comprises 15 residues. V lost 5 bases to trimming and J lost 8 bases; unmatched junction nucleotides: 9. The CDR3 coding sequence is TGTGCCAGCAGCATTACAGGGGGCGTAGGAGAAAAACTGTTTTTT. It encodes CASSITGGVGEKLFF.

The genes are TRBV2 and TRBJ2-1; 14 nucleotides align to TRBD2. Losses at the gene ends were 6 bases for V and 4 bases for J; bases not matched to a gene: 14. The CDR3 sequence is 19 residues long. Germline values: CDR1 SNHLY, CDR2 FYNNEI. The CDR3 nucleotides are TGTGCCAGCAGACCCGGGACTAGCGGGAGAATAGCGGGGTACAATGAGCAGTTCTTC. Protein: CASRPGTSGRIAGYNEQFF.

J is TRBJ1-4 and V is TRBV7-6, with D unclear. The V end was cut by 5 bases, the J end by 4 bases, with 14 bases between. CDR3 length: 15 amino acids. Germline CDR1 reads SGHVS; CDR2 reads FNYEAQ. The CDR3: CASSHGTALNEKLFF. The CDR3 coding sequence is TGTGCCAGCAGCCACGGAACAGCCCTTAATGAAAAACTGTTTTTT.

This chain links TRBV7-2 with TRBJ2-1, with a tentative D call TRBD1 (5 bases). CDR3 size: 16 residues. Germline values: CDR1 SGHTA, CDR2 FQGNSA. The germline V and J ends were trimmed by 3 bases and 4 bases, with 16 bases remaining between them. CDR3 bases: TGTGCCAGCAGCTTTGGCGGTCGGAACAGGTACAATGAGCAGTTCTTC. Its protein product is CASSFGGRNRYNEQFF.